This TCR beta chain stems from a study of spatial heterogeneity in lung cancer. About the study: Fewer alpha-chain than beta-chain sequences were consistently detected. On average, each unique TCR and UMI combination appeared more than ten times in raw reads.

TCRdb reprocessed the 5' RACE reads via MiXCR and lists one record per CDR3 protein. The sample records about 23,000 distinct CDR3 sequences, roughly 4.5% being singletons. Germline-derived CDR1 and CDR2 are GTSNPN and SVGIG (reference sequence). After removal of 5 bases from V and 0 bases from J, the junction contained 7 bases not matched to a gene. The CDR3 totals 15 residues. Overall study results and limits: Blood carried ubiquitous expanded tumor TCRs more at resection than follow-up.

Time point indicated: sample taken at primary tumor resection. Sequencing of whole RNA from tumor, nontumor lung or frozen PBMC involved no sorting. Patients with untreated early-stage non-small cell lung cancer, numbering approximately 79, were the donors. Only a few counts were recorded for this clonotype. Its antigen is as yet unknown. The sequenced sample was PBMCs, obtained at surgery. This TCR was recovered from a male donor with early-stage non-small cell lung cancer. The chain has TRBV30 and TRBJ1-1; 9 bases match TRBD1. The CDR3 is CAWLDRGRMNTEAFF. The CDR3 DNA sequence: TGTGCCTGGCTGGACAGGGGTAGGATGAACACTGAAGCTTTCTTT.